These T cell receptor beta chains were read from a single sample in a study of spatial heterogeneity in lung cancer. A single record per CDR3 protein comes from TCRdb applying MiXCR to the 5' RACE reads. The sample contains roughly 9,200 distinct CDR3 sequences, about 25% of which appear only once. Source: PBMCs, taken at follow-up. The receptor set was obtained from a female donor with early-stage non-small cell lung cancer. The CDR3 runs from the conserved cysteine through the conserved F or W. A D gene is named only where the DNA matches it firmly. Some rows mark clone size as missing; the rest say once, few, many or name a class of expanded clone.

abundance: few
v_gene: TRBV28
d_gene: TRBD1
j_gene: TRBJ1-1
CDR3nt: TGTGCCAGCAGTCAAGACAGGGGGTATGGAACTGAAGCTTTCTTT
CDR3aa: CASSQDRGYGTEAFF

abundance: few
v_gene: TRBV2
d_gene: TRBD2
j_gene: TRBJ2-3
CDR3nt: TGTGCCAGCAGGAGCGAGGGAGGGCCCGGAGATACGCAGTATTTT
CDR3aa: CASRSEGGPGDTQYF

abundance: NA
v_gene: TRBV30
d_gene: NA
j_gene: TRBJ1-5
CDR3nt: TGTGCCTGGAGTGTAGCGCAGGGTGATCAGCCCCAGCATTTT
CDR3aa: CAWSVAQGDQPQHF

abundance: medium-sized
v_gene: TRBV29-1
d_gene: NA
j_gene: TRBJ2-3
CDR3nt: TGCAGCGTTCGAGGGGGGAGGCTTACTAGCACAGATACGCAGTATTTT
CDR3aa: CSVRGGRLTSTDTQYF

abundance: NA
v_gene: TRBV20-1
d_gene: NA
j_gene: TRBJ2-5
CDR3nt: TGCAGTGCTAGTGTTGCGGCGGGTCTAGAGACCCAGTACTTC
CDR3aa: CSASVAAGLETQYF

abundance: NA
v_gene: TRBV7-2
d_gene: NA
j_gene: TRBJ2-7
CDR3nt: TGTGCCAGCAGCTCCGGGACACGAAAGTACGAGCAGTACTTC
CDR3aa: CASSSGTRKYEQYF

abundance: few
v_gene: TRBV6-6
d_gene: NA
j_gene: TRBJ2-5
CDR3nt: TGTGCCAGCAGTGGAGGAGGGGGCTGGGAGACCCAGTACTTC
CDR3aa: CASSGGGGWETQYF

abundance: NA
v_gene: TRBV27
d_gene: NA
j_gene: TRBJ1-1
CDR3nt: TGTGCCAGCAGGAAAACAGTATTGAACACTGAAGCTTTCTTT
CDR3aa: CASRKTVLNTEAFF

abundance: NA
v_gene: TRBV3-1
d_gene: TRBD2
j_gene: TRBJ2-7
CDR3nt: TGTACCAGCAGCCCCCGGACTAGCGGGGACACCTACGAGCAGTACTTC
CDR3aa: CTSSPRTSGDTYEQYF

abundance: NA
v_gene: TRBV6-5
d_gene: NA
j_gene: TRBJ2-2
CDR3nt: TGTGCCAGCAGCCAGGGCACCGGGGAGCTGTTTTTT
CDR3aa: CASSQGTGELFF

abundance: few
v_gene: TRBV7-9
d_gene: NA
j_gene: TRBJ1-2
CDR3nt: TGTGCCAGCAGCTTAGCATTACAGGAATCAAACTATGGCTACACCTTC
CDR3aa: CASSLALQESNYGYTF

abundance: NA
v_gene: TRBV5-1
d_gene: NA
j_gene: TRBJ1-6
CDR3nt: TGCGCCAGCAGCTCCGGGCTGGGCCAGTCGAATTCACCCCTCCACTTT
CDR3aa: CASSSGLGQSNSPLHF

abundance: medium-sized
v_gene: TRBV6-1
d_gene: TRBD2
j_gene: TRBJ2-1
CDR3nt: TGTGCCAGCAGTGAACACGCGGGAGGGCCGAATGAGCAGTTCTTC
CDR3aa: CASSEHAGGPNEQFF

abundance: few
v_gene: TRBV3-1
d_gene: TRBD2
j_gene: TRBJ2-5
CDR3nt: TGTGCCAGCAGCCATCTTCATGCCCCGGGACTAGCGGGTGGAGAGACCCAGTACTTC
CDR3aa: CASSHLHAPGLAGGETQYF

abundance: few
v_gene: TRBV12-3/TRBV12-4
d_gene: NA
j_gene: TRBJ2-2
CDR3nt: TGTGCCAGCAACCCACAGGGATTGGAGAACACCGGGGAGCTGTTTTTT
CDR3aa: CASNPQGLENTGELFF

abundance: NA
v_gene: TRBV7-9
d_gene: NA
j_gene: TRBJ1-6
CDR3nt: TGTGCCAGCGGGCAGGGAGGTTCACCCCTCCACTTT
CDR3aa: CASGQGGSPLHF

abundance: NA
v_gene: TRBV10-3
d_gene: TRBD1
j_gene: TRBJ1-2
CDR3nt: TGTGCCATCAGAGAGGGACAGGACCCCTCGGGCTACACCTTC
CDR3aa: CAIREGQDPSGYTF

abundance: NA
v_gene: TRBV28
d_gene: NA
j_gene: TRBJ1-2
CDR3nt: TGTGCCAGCCACGCAGTCAACTATGGCTACACCTTC
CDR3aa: CASHAVNYGYTF

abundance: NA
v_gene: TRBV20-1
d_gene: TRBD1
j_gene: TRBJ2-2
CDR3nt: TGCAGTGCCTCGGGGGACAGGGTGGAGACCGGGGAGCTGTTTTTT
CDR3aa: CSASGDRVETGELFF

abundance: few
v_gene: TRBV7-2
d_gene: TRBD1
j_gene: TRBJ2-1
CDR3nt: TGTGCCAGCAGCTTAGACAGGGGTTGGAATGAGCAGTTCTTC
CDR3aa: CASSLDRGWNEQFF

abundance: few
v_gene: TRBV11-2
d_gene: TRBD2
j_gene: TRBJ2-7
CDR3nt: TGTGCCAGCAGCTTAGGACGCGGGACTAGCGTAGCCTACGAGCAGTACTTC
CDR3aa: CASSLGRGTSVAYEQYF

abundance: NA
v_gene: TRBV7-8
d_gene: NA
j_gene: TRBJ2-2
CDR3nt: TGTGCCAGCAGCCAGGGCGAGGGAAGGAACACCGGGGAGCTGTTTTTT
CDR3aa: CASSQGEGRNTGELFF

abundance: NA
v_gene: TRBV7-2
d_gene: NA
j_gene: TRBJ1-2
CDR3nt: TGTGCCAGCTCTCTTCTCTATGGTGGCTACACCTTC
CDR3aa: CASSLLYGGYTF

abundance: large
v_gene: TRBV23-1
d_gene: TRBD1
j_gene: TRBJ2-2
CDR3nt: TGCGCCAGCAGTCATCAAAGACAGGGAAACACCGGGGAGCTGTTTTTT
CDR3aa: CASSHQRQGNTGELFF

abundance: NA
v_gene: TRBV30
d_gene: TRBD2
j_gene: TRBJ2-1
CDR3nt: TGTGCCTGGAGCGACGGACTAGTCAATGAGCAGTTCTTC
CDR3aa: CAWSDGLVNEQFF

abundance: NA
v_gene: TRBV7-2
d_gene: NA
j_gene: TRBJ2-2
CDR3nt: TGTGCCAGCAGCCCCCAACGGGACACCGGGGAGCTGTTTTTT
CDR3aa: CASSPQRDTGELFF

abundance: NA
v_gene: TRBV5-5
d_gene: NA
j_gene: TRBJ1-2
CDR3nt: TGTGCCAGCAGCTTCCTCGGGACGGATTATGGCTACACCTTC
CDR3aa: CASSFLGTDYGYTF

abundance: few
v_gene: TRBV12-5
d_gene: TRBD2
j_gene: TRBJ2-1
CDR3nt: TGTGCTAGTGGTTTGGTACGAGTTAGCGGGAGTCAGAATGAGCAGTTCTTC
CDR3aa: CASGLVRVSGSQNEQFF

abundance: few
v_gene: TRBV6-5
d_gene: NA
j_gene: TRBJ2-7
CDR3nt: TGTGCCAGCAATCCGACTGATTCCTACGAGCAGTACTTC
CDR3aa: CASNPTDSYEQYF

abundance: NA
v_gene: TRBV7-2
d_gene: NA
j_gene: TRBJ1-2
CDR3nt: TGTGCCAGCAGCCGTTCACCAGGGGATGGCTACACCTTC
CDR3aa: CASSRSPGDGYTF

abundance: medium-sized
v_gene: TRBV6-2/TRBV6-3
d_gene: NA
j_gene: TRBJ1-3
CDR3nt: TGTGCCAGCATCACCCCGGCGGGTGCCAAAGGAAACACCATATATTTT
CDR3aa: CASITPAGAKGNTIYF

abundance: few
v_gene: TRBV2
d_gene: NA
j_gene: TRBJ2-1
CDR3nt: TGTGCCAGCAGTGAAGACAACGGGGCCTACAATGAGCAGTTCTTC
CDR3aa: CASSEDNGAYNEQFF

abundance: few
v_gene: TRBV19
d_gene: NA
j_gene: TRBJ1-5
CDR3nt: TGTGCCAGTAGTATCGACAGATACAATCAGCCCCAGCATTTT
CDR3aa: CASSIDRYNQPQHF

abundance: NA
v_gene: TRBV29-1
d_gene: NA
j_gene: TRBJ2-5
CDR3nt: TGCAGCGCCGCCGGGTCCGGGGATAGCGGGACCCAGTACTTC
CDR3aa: CSAAGSGDSGTQYF

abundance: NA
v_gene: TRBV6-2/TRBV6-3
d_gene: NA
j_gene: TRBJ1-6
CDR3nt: TGTGCCAGCAGTTATCCTACTTCACCCCTCCACTTT
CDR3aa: CASSYPTSPLHF

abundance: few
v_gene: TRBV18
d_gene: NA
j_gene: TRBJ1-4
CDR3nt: TGTGCCAGCTCACCGCAGAGCGGCGTAAATGAAAAACTGTTTTTT
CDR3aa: CASSPQSGVNEKLFF

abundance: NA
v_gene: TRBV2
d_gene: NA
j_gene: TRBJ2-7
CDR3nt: TGTGCCAGCAGTGATGGGGGCGAGCAGTACTTC
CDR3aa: CASSDGGEQYF

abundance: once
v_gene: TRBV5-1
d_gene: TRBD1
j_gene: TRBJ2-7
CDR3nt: TGCGCCAGCAGCGTAGACAGGGGTAGCATCTACGAGCAGTACTTC
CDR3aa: CASSVDRGSIYEQYF

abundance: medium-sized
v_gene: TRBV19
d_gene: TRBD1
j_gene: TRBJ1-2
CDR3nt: TGTGCCAGTAGTATTACCGGGACAGGGGGCGCGGGCTACACCTTC
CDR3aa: CASSITGTGGAGYTF

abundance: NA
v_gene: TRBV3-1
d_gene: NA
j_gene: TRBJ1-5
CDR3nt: TGTGCCAGCAGCCAAGGCTTGAGCAATCAGCCCCAGCATTTT
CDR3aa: CASSQGLSNQPQHF

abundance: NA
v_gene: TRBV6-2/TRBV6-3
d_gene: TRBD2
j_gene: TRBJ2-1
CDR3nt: TGTGCCAGCAGAACTAGCGGGGGACAAGGGAATGAGCAGTTCTTC
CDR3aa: CASRTSGGQGNEQFF

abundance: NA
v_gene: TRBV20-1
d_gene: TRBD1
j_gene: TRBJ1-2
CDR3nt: TGCAGTGTCCAACAGGGGAACTATGGCTACACCTTC
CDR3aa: CSVQQGNYGYTF

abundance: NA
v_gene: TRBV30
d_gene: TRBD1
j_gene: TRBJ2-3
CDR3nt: TGTGCCTGGAATTTACAGGGGGCAGAAACAGATACGCAGTATTTT
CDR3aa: CAWNLQGAETDTQYF

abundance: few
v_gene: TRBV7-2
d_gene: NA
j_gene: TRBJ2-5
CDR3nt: TGTGCCAGCAGCTACGGATTAGAGACCCAGTACTTC
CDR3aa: CASSYGLETQYF

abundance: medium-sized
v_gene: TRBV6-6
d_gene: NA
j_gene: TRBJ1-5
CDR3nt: TGTGCCAGCAGCTTAACAGAGAATCAGCCCCAGCATTTT
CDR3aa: CASSLTENQPQHF

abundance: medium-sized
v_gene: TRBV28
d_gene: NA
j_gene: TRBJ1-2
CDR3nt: TGTGCCAGCAGTGCCCCCGGGGCAGGGGACTTTGGCTACACCTTC
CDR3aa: CASSAPGAGDFGYTF

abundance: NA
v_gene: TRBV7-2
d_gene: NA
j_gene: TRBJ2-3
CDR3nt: TGTGCCAGCAGCTCCGGTCTTATCACAGATACGCAGTATTTT
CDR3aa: CASSSGLITDTQYF

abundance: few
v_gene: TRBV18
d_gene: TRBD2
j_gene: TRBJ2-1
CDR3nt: TGTGCCAGCTCACCGGGACTAGCGGGAGGGTTTAATGAGCAGTTCTTC
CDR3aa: CASSPGLAGGFNEQFF

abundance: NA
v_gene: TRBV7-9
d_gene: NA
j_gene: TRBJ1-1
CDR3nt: TGTGCCAGCAGTGGTACGGGCACTGAAGCTTTCTTT
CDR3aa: CASSGTGTEAFF

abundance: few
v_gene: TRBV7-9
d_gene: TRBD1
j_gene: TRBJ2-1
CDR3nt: TGTGCCAGCAGCGCCATACGTGGTCAGGGGGACTACAATGAGCAGTTCTTC
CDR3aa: CASSAIRGQGDYNEQFF

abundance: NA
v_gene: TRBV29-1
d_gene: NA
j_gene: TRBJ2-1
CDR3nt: TGCAGCGGCCTAAGCTCCTACAATGAGCAGTTCTTC
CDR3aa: CSGLSSYNEQFF

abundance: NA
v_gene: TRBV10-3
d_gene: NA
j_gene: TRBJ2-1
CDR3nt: TGTGCCATCAAGCAGTTAGCAGCCTACAATGAGCAGTTCTTC
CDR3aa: CAIKQLAAYNEQFF

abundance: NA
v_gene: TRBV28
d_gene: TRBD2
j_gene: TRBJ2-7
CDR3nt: TGTGCCAGCGTTCCGGGGGGGTATGCCTACGAGCAGTACTTC
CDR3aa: CASVPGGYAYEQYF

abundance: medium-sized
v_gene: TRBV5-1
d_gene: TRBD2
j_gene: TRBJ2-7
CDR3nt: TGCGCCAGCAGTACCGGGACTAGCGTTCCGCAGTACTTC
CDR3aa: CASSTGTSVPQYF